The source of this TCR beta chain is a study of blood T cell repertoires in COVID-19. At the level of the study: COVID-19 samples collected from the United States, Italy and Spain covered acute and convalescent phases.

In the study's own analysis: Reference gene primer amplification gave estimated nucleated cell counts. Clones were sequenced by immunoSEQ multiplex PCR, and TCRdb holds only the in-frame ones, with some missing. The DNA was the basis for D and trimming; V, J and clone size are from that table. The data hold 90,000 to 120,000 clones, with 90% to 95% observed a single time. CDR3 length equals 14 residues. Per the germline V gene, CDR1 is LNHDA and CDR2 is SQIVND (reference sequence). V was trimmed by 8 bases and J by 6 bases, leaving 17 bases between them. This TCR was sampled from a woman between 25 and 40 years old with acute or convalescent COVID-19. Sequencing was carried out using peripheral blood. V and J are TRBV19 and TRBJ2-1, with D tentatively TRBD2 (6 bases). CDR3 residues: CASSERGGSNEQFF. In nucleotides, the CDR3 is TGTGCCAGTTCCGAACGTGGGGGGAGCAATGAGCAGTTCTTC.